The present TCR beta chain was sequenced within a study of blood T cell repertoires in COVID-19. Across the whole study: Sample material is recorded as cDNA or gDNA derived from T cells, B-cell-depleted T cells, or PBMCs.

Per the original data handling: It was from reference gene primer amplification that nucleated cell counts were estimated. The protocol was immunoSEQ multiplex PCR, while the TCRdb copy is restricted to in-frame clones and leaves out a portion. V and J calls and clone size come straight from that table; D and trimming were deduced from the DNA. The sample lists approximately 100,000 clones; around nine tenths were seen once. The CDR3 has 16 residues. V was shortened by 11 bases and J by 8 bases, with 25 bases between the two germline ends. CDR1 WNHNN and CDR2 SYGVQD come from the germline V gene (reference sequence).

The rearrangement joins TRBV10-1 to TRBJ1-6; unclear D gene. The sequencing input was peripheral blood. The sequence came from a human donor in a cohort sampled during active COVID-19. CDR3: CAPMSKERVIHSPLHF. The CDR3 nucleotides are TGCGCCCCAATGTCGAAGGAGAGGGTGATTCATTCACCCCTCCACTTT.